This is a list of T cell receptor beta chains from one sample in a study of cytomegalovirus exposure and HLA in healthy donors. TCRdb's table, derived via immunoSEQ multiplex PCR, lists solely in-frame clones and lacks some. The table includes some 90,000 clones, about four fifths detected once. The sequenced material came from PBMCs. The receptors were gathered from a woman aged 40 to 55 in good health and CMV-seronegative. The CDR3 runs from the conserved cysteine through the conserved F or W. A D gene is named only where the DNA matches it firmly. Where a row states a size, it is once, few, many or the class of an expanded clone; other rows omit it.

clone_size	v_call	d_call	j_call	cdr3_aa	cdr3_nt
NA	TRBV11-2	NA	TRBJ2-7	CASSLGQGRGEQYF	TGTGCCAGCAGCTTAGGCCAGGGTCGAGGCGAGCAGTACTTC
NA	TRBV9	NA	TRBJ1-3	CASSVAKDSTRNTIYF	TGTGCCAGCAGCGTAGCTAAGGACAGTACTAGAAACACCATATATTTT
NA	TRBV6-5	NA	TRBJ2-3	CASSYLRADTQYF	TGTGCCAGCAGTTACTTACGAGCAGATACGCAGTATTTT
few	TRBV20-1	TRBD1	TRBJ2-4	CNTGGLNIQYF	TGCAACACAGGGGGCTTAAACATTCAGTACTTC
NA	TRBV4-1	NA	TRBJ1-1	CASSQERVTEAFF	TGCGCCAGCAGCCAAGAACGGGTTACTGAAGCTTTCTTT
NA	TRBV7-8	NA	TRBJ2-5	CASSLGTDQETQYF	TGTGCCAGCAGCTTAGGGACAGACCAAGAGACCCAGTACTTC
NA	TRBV7-3	NA	TRBJ2-2	CASSPSNTGELFF	TGTGCCAGCAGCCCCTCGAACACCGGGGAGCTGTTTTTT
NA	TRBV5-1	TRBD1	TRBJ1-1	CASRRTGNSMNTEAFF	TGCGCCAGCAGGAGGACAGGGAACTCTATGAACACTGAAGCTTTCTTT
NA	TRBV25-1	NA	TRBJ2-7	CASSESGGWYEQYF	TGTGCCAGCAGTGAATCCGGCGGCTGGTACGAGCAGTACTTC
once	TRBV7-2	NA	TRBJ2-3	CASSLGGQYF	TGTGCCAGCAGCCTGGGGGGGCAGTATTTT
NA	TRBV27	NA	TRBJ2-5	CASSLGLGFPETQYF	TGTGCCAGCAGTTTAGGGCTTGGGTTTCCAGAGACCCAGTACTTC
few	TRBV6-5	TRBD2	TRBJ2-1	CASNRGLAGAEQFF	TGTGCCAGCAACCGAGGACTAGCGGGAGCTGAGCAGTTCTTC
NA	TRBV19	TRBD2	TRBJ2-1	CASSTSGRNKFF	TGTGCCAGTAGTACTAGCGGGAGGAATAAGTTCTTC
NA	TRBV27	NA	TRBJ2-7	CASSGWRSSYEQYF	TGTGCCAGCAGCGGATGGCGGAGCTCCTACGAGCAGTACTTC
NA	TRBV27	NA	TRBJ2-7	CASSLVQGEQYF	TGTGCCAGCAGTTTAGTACAGGGCGAGCAGTACTTC
NA	TRBV30	NA	TRBJ2-5	CAWRRNRQETQYF	TGTGCCTGGAGGCGGAATCGCCAAGAGACCCAGTACTTC
NA	TRBV19	TRBD1	TRBJ1-1	CASSAWTGVTEAFF	TGTGCCAGTAGTGCCTGGACAGGGGTCACTGAAGCTTTCTTT
NA	TRBV28	NA	TRBJ1-3	CASSFGVGGAGNTIYF	TGTGCCAGCAGTTTTGGGGTCGGAGGGGCTGGAAACACCATATATTTT
NA	TRBV5-1	NA	TRBJ1-6	CASSLDHPSNSPLHF	TGCGCCAGCAGCTTGGACCACCCCAGTAATTCACCCCTCCACTTT
NA	TRBV2	TRBD1	TRBJ1-5	CASRVGQGGNQPQHF	TGTGCCAGCAGGGTAGGACAGGGCGGCAATCAGCCCCAGCATTTT
NA	TRBV6-1	NA	TRBJ2-5	CASSVRVGSEETQYF	TGTGCCAGCAGTGTCAGGGTAGGTTCGGAAGAGACCCAGTACTTC
once	TRBV27	TRBD1	TRBJ2-1	CASSLGTGAVRGEQFF	TGTGCCAGCAGTTTGGGGACAGGGGCCGTCCGAGGTGAGCAGTTCTTC
few	TRBV5-1	NA	TRBJ1-2	CASSSTPYYGYTF	TGCGCCAGCAGTTCCACACCATACTATGGCTACACCTTC
few	TRBV7-8	TRBD2	TRBJ2-5	CASSRWAGEGETQYF	TGTGCCAGCAGCAGGTGGGCGGGAGAGGGAGAGACCCAGTACTTC
NA	TRBV7-9	TRBD1	TRBJ1-1	CASSMGQGYTEAFF	TGTGCCAGCAGCATGGGACAGGGATACACTGAAGCTTTCTTT
NA	TRBV9	TRBD2	TRBJ2-5	CASTLFGGSGETQYF	TGTGCCAGCACCTTATTCGGCGGGAGTGGAGAGACCCAGTACTTC
NA	TRBV11-2	NA	TRBJ2-7	CASSQKLDIHF	TGTGCCAGCAGCCAGAAACTAGACATCCACTTC
few	TRBV6-5	NA	TRBJ1-1	CASSTGWYTEAFF	TGTGCCAGCTCAACAGGGTGGTACACTGAAGCTTTCTTT
few	TRBV6-6	NA	TRBJ1-1	CASSYTTPLDAFF	TGTGCCAGCAGTTACACTACGCCTCTCGACGCTTTCTTT
NA	TRBV7-9	NA	TRBJ1-1	CASSATANTEAFF	TGTGCCAGCAGCGCGACAGCGAACACTGAAGCTTTCTTT
NA	TRBV29-1	TRBD1	TRBJ2-7	CSVEWAGGHSSSYEQYF	TGCAGCGTTGAGTGGGCAGGGGGCCACTCTAGCTCCTACGAGCAGTACTTC
NA	TRBV5-4	TRBD2	TRBJ2-1	CASSASWGLSVEQFF	TGTGCCAGCAGCGCCTCGTGGGGACTAAGCGTTGAGCAGTTCTTC
NA	TRBV27	NA	TRBJ1-5	CASSRQPSNQPQHF	TGTGCCAGCAGTCGACAGCCAAGCAATCAGCCCCAGCATTTT
NA	TRBV19	NA	TRBJ1-5	CASSISRASGQPQHF	TGTGCCAGTAGTATAAGCAGGGCCTCGGGTCAGCCCCAGCATTTT
NA	TRBV5-1	NA	TRBJ2-3	CASSGGTASTDTQYF	TGCGCCAGCAGCGGAGGGACAGCTAGCACAGATACGCAGTATTTT
NA	TRBV7-9	NA	TRBJ2-5	CASSLERGETQYF	TGTGCCAGCAGCTTAGAACGAGGAGAGACCCAGTACTTC
NA	TRBV5-1	TRBD1	TRBJ1-1	CASSGNPGGRPLNTEAFF	TGCGCCAGCAGCGGGAATCCAGGGGGCCGGCCCTTGAACACTGAAGCTTTCTTT
NA	TRBV28	NA	TRBJ1-1	CASSRGRAFF	TGTGCCAGCAGTAGGGGGAGAGCTTTCTTT
NA	TRBV20-1	NA	TRBJ2-2	CSATRVRELFF	TGCAGTGCTACGAGAGTACGGGAGCTGTTTTTT